This record looks at one T cell receptor beta chain sequence and its context. Its matching antigen is unknown. The data were obtained in a study of post-analysis software for immune sequencing data. Findings and limits, study-wide: Five or six TRBV segments, TRBV5-6, TRBV5-1 and TRBV20-1 among them, were found more frequent in patients than controls.

CDR3 length equals 16 residues. V was clipped by 5 bases and J by 1 base, with 16 bases between them. Germline V gives CDR1 SGHTA, CDR2 FQGNSA. cDNA libraries of TCR beta carried unique molecular identifiers. One entry per CDR3 protein results from TCRdb running MiXCR on the PCR reads. The sample comprises around 400,000 distinct CDR3 sequences, less than 40% of which are singletons, and 13% rests with the top ten. Sequencing was carried out using blood. The V gene is TRBV7-2, the J gene TRBJ2-3; tentatively, D is TRBD1 or TRBD2 (7 bases each). This clonotype originated in a girl under 18 with multiple sclerosis. DNA of the CDR3: TGTGCCAGCAGCAGGCAGGGGGGGGGAGGCACAGATACGCAGTATTTT. Protein: CASSRQGGGGTDTQYF.